The 25 T cell receptor beta chains given below trace back to one sample, sequenced in a study of cytomegalovirus exposure and HLA in healthy donors. PCR employed 60 Vbeta and 13 Jbeta primers. Assay: immunoSEQ multiplex PCR; the TCRdb copy retains only in-frame clones and omits some. The data contain 90,000 to 150,000 clones, around 70% of them singletons. Sequencing was done on a sample of PBMCs. Every receptor here comes from a woman between 45 and 60 years old in good health and CMV-seropositive.

The V and J genes are TRBV19 and TRBJ2-6, with 8 bases aligning to TRBD1. Germline V gene lookup returns CDR1 LNHDA and CDR2 SQIVND (reference sequence). The V gene end was trimmed by 3 bases and the J gene end by 3 bases; junction bases not matched to a gene: 19. This CDR3 is 21 amino acids long. The CDR3 reads CASSIQSAGGAGLSGANVLTF. For the CDR3, the DNA is TGTGCCAGTAGTATCCAATCAGCAGGGGGCGCGGGGCTAAGTGGGGCCAACGTCCTGACTTTC.

This clone was found a few times. The rearrangement joins TRBV7-2 to TRBJ2-5; no firm D call. Germline loops: CDR1 SGHTA, CDR2 FQGNSA. This CDR3 spans 12 amino acids. V lost 4 bases to trimming and J lost 0 bases, with 3 bases between them. The CDR3 protein is CASSYYQETQYF. CDR3 in DNA: TGTGCCAGCAGCTACTACCAAGAGACCCAGTACTTC.

This clone has a single count. The chain combines TRBV6-6 with TRBJ1-1, with 8 bases identical to TRBD1. The J segment lost 4 bases and the V segment lost 5 bases, leaving 0 bases of the junction unmatched. The CDR3 has 12 amino acids. Per germline, CDR1 MNHNY and CDR2 SVGAGI (reference sequence). CDR3: CASSTGGTEAFF. For the CDR3, the DNA is TGTGCCAGCAGTACAGGGGGCACTGAAGCTTTCTTT.

V and J are TRBV30 and TRBJ1-5; 7 bases line up with TRBD1. V trimming: 0 bases; J trimming: 11 bases; junction bases outside the gene matches: 10. CDR1 GTSNPN and CDR2 SVGIG come from the germline V gene (reference sequence). This CDR3 has 14 residues. In DNA form, the CDR3 reads TGTGCCTGGAGTGTTGGGACAGAAGGGCTTTCCCAGCATTTT. Its protein product is CAWSVGTEGLSQHF.

The chain carries TRBV11-2 and TRBJ1-2; D is unresolved. The CDR3 contains 12 residues. Germline-derived CDR1 and CDR2 are SGHAT and FQNNGV. V lost 6 bases and J lost 6, with 11 bases in between. The CDR3 spells CASRRQEDGYTF. CDR3 nucleotides: TGTGCCAGCAGACGTCAGGAGGATGGCTACACCTTC.

This chain links TRBV27 with TRBJ2-7; 7 bases align to TRBD1. With V trimmed by 5 bases and J by 4 bases, 23 bases remained unmatched. The V gene's germline CDR1 is MNHEY and CDR2 SMNVEV (reference sequence). The length of the CDR3 is 19 residues. CDR3 nucleotides: TGTGCCAGCAGTGTCCGATTCCCGGGACAGCCGAGGGAGATATACGAGCAGTACTTC. Its protein product is CASSVRFPGQPREIYEQYF.

The chain has TRBV25-1 and TRBJ1-1; 10 bases are shared with TRBD1. The CDR3 covers 17 residues. The germline gives CDR1 MGHDK, CDR2 SYGVNS. The V gene end was trimmed by 1 base and the J gene end by 3 bases; junction bases not matched to a gene: 8. The CDR3 loop reads CASSELPGQGQDTEAFF. The CDR3 nucleotides are TGTGCCAGCAGTGAATTACCGGGACAGGGGCAGGACACTGAAGCTTTCTTT.

J is TRBJ2-1 and V is TRBV5-1, with TRBD2 identical over 15 bases. The CDR3 extends over 17 amino acids. Germline V CDR1 and CDR2: SGHRS, YFSETQ. Unmatched junction bases numbered 7, after V lost 6 bases and J lost 3 bases. The CDR3 is CASTPGLAGGNYNEQFF. The CDR3 DNA reads as TGCGCCAGCACCCCCGGACTAGCGGGGGGGAACTACAATGAGCAGTTCTTC.

CDR3 sequence: CASGLVPGGDEQFF. CDR3 DNA: TGTGCTAGTGGTTTGGTACCAGGGGGCGATGAGCAGTTCTTC. This chain uses TRBV12-5 with TRBJ2-1, with TRBD1 identical over 8 bases. CDR3 size: 14 residues. V lost 0 bases to trimming and J lost 8 bases; unmatched junction nucleotides: 3. The germline V gene has CDR1 LGHNT and CDR2 FRNRAP.

The chain couples TRBV6-5 to TRBJ2-1; 9 nucleotides match TRBD1. CDR1 and CDR2 from the germline V gene are MNHEY and SVGAGI. The CDR3 has 15 residues. V shed 5 bases and J 6 bases; nucleotides not matched to a gene: 8. The CDR3 loop reads CASSPGQGTFNEQFF. In DNA form, the CDR3 reads TGTGCCAGCAGTCCTGGACAGGGGACCTTCAATGAGCAGTTCTTC.

This chain uses TRBV18 with TRBJ2-7; the D is unclear. Germline CDR1 and CDR2: KGHSH and LQKENI. The CDR3 spans 13 residues. Trimming stripped 5 bases from V and 7 bases from J, with 15 bases between. The CDR3 coding sequence is TGTGCCAGCTCAGTTATGACGTCGAGGGAGCAGTACTTC. Translation gives CASSVMTSREQYF. The full variable domain, rest sourced from reference TRBV18 and TRBJ2-7, is NAGVMQNPRHLVRRRGQEARLRCSPMKGHSHVYWYRQLPEEGLKFMVYLQKENIIDESGMPKERFSAEFPKEGPSILRIQQVVRGDSAAYFCASSVMTSREQYFGPGTRLTVT.

This chain joins TRBV5-1 and TRBJ2-1, with TRBD1 matching 7 bases. The V segment lost 3 bases and the J segment 7 bases; nucleotides outside the gene matches: 13. This CDR3 has 16 residues. The germline V gene has CDR1 SGHRS and CDR2 YFSETQ. In DNA form, the CDR3 reads TGCGCCAGCAGCTCCCGAACCCTAGGGGGCCCGAATGAGCAGTTCTTC. The encoded protein is CASSSRTLGGPNEQFF.

This clone was counted between two and nine times. CDR3 sequence: CATSRALVQGTDTQYF. DNA of the CDR3: TGTGCCACCAGCAGAGCCCTGGTACAGGGGACAGATACGCAGTATTTT. This sequence joins TRBV15 and TRBJ2-3, with 7 bases fitting TRBD1. V trimming: 1 base; J trimming: 3 bases; junction bases outside the gene matches: 7. The CDR3 extends over 16 amino acids. Germline CDR1 reads LNHNV; CDR2 reads YYDKDF (reference sequence).

This rearrangement joins TRBV14 to TRBJ1-2, with 7 bases identical to TRBD1. V was pared by 5 bases and J by 0 bases, with 9 bases of the junction left unmatched. The CDR3 extends over 16 amino acids. Germline CDR1 is SGHDN and CDR2 is FVKESK. DNA for the CDR3: TGTGCCAGCAGCACGAGGACAGGCATAGCTAACTATGGCTACACCTTC. Amino acid sequence: CASSTRTGIANYGYTF.

The rearrangement uses TRBV4-1 and TRBJ1-3; D is perhaps TRBD1 (5 bases). Between the trimmed V and J ends, which lost 0 bases and 2 bases, there was a span of 8 bases. The CDR3 spans 15 residues. The germline V gene encodes CDR1 MGHRA and CDR2 YSYEKL. This chain's CDR3 is CASSQEGAPGNTIYF. Written as DNA, the CDR3 is TGCGCCAGCAGCCAAGAAGGGGCTCCTGGAAACACCATATATTTT.

The chain recombines TRBV10-3 with TRBJ2-7; no clear D gene. Germline CDR1 is ENHRY and CDR2 is SYGVKD. The V gene lost 3 bases and the J gene lost 2 bases, with 14 bases spanning the gap. The CDR3 loop spans 15 amino acids. CDR3 loop: CAISDVGQAAYEQYF. DNA for the CDR3: TGTGCCATCAGTGATGTGGGCCAGGCCGCCTACGAGCAGTACTTC.

V and J are TRBV4-1 and TRBJ1-6; D may be TRBD1 (6 bases). Germline loops: CDR1 MGHRA, CDR2 YSYEKL. The V gene lost 1 base and the J gene lost 8 bases, with 15 bases spanning the gap. The CDR3 length is 16 residues. The CDR3 DNA reads as TGCGCCAGCAGCCAAGTGGGTGTCCAGGGGTATTCACCCCTCCACTTT. Its translation is CASSQVGVQGYSPLHF.

The chain links TRBV6-1 to TRBJ1-1; a possible D gene is TRBD1 (6 bases). This CDR3 region has 14 residues. V was trimmed by 8 bases and J by 1 base, leaving 14 bases between them. Germline V gene data show CDR1 as MNHNS and CDR2 as SASEGT. The CDR3 sequence is CASLGRRGNTEAFF. The CDR3 DNA is TGTGCCAGCCTTGGGCGCAGGGGGAACACTGAAGCTTTCTTT.

The rearrangement uses TRBV9 and TRBJ1-1, with a weak D call TRBD1 (6 bases). The V and J ends lost 2 bases and 0 bases respectively, with 11 bases between them. The CDR3 extends over 15 amino acids. Germline V CDR1 and CDR2: SGDLS, YYNGEE. The CDR3 here is CASSVEDSLNTEAFF. CDR3 nucleotides: TGTGCCAGCAGCGTCGAGGACAGTTTGAACACTGAAGCTTTCTTT. Filled out from reference TRBV9 and TRBJ1-1, the complete variable domain reads DSGVTQTPKHLITATGQRVTLRCSPRSGDLSVYWYQQSLDQGLQFLIQYYNGEERAKGNILERFSAQQFPDLHSELNLSSLELGDSALYFCASSVEDSLNTEAFFGQGTRLTVV.

J is TRBJ2-7 and V is TRBV5-8; TRBD1 aligns across 11 bases. The CDR3 consists of 14 residues. J was trimmed by 6 bases and V by 1 base; bases with no gene match: 3. Germline CDR1 SGHTS, CDR2 YDEGEE. CDR3 bases: TGTGCCAGCAGCTTGCCCGGGACAGGGGGCGAGCAGTACTTC. Residues: CASSLPGTGGEQYF.

This clone came up a few times. J is TRBJ1-6 and V is TRBV19; 7 bases align to TRBD1. The germline gives CDR1 LNHDA, CDR2 SQIVND (reference sequence). The CDR3 is 14 amino acids. Trimming at V came to 3 bases and at J to 6 bases, leaving 2 bases not matched to a gene. The CDR3 sequence is CASSMTGLNSPLHF. CDR3 in DNA: TGTGCCAGTAGTATGACAGGGCTTAATTCACCCCTCCACTTT.

This chain links TRBV6-5 with TRBJ1-2, with D possibly matching TRBD1 (6 bases). CDR3 length: 13 residues. Germline V CDR1 and CDR2: MNHEY, SVGAGI. The V end was cut by 5 bases, the J end by 4 bases, with 11 bases between. The DNA for the CDR3 is TGTGCCAGCAGTCCGGACAGCACCTATGGCTACACCTTC. Its protein product is CASSPDSTYGYTF.

This chain connects TRBV30 to TRBJ1-2; D is possibly TRBD1 (6 bases). Germline V gene data show CDR1 as GTSNPN and CDR2 as SVGIG (reference sequence). This CDR3 region has 12 residues. The ends were cut back, 0 bases at V and 8 bases at J, with 10 bases in the middle. The CDR3, as DNA: TGTGCCTGGAGTGTAGACAGGTTGGGCTACACCTTC. It codes for CAWSVDRLGYTF.

The V and J genes are TRBV6-1 and TRBJ2-5; TRBD2 agrees at 8 bases. The CDR3 covers 13 residues. V dropped 5 bases and J dropped 9; count of bases not matched to a gene: 8. Germline values: CDR1 MNHNS, CDR2 SASEGT. CDR3 bases: TGTGCCAGCAGTATCCAGCGGGAGTCGTCCCAGTACTTC. Residues: CASSIQRESSQYF.

Concerning this clone: Since the CDR3 does not end with the conserved phenylalanine or tryptophan, this likely comes from a read error. The V gene is TRBV6-5, the J gene TRBJ1-2, with D unresolved. Trimming took 0 bases from V and 1 from J, leaving 9 bases between them. CDR3 length: 15 amino acids. Germline-derived CDR1 and CDR2 are MNHEY and SVGAGI. Here the CDR3 DNA reads TGTGCCAGCAGTTACTCGTCAGAAAATAACTATGGCTACACCCTC. This gives the protein CASSYSSENNYGYTL.